The 30 T cell receptor beta chains below come from one sample, sequenced in a study of blood T cell repertoires in COVID-19. Generated by immunoSEQ multiplex PCR, the TCRdb table keeps only in-frame clones and is missing some. Of about 260,000 clones listed, 82% are singletons. The sequenced sample was peripheral blood. These receptor sequences come from a woman of 80 years or more with acute or convalescent COVID-19.

This chain joins TRBV7-8 and TRBJ1-2; 10 nucleotides agree with TRBD1. The CDR3 totals 16 residues. Germline CDR1 reads SGHVS; CDR2 reads FQNEAQ. V dropped 0 bases and J dropped 2; count of bases not matched to a gene: 3. CDR3 DNA sequence: TGTGCCAGCAGCTTAGCTGGGACAGGGGCGAACTATGGCTACACCTTC. Its protein product is CASSLAGTGANYGYTF.

The chain joins TRBV28 to TRBJ1-2; D is possibly TRBD1 (5 bases). This CDR3 spans 16 amino acids. Trimming took 3 bases from V and 5 from J, leaving 19 bases between them. The germline V gene encodes CDR1 MDHEN and CDR2 SYDVKM. The CDR3: CASSLGGGQRVYGYTF. The CDR3 coding sequence is TGTGCCAGCAGTTTGGGGGGGGGTCAGAGAGTATATGGCTACACCTTC.

The chain couples TRBV10-1 to TRBJ1-5, with a tentative D call TRBD1 (6 bases). This CDR3 has 15 amino acids. The V gene lost 6 bases and the J gene lost 0 bases, with 12 bases spanning the gap. Germline lookup yields CDR1 WNHNN and CDR2 SYGVQD (reference sequence). In DNA form, the CDR3 reads TGCGCCAGCAGCAGGACAGCCTATAGCAATCAGCCCCAGCATTTT. This gives the protein CASSRTAYSNQPQHF.

The chain links TRBV28 to TRBJ2-2, with 8 bases identical to TRBD1. Germline V gene lookup returns CDR1 MDHEN and CDR2 SYDVKM. The CDR3 totals 14 residues. V lost 6 bases, J lost 9 bases, and 9 bases stayed unmatched. CDR3 loop: CASREGQVSRELFF. CDR3 sequence (DNA): TGTGCCAGCAGAGAGGGACAGGTATCCAGGGAGCTGTTTTTT.

The genes are TRBV2 and TRBJ1-5; D remains unclear. V lost 6 bases, J lost 7 bases, and 13 bases lay in between. This CDR3 region has 13 residues. CDR1 SNHLY and CDR2 FYNNEI come from the germline V gene. The chain's CDR3 is CASSLLEGQPQHF. The CDR3 DNA reads as TGTGCCAGCAGCCTTCTCGAGGGCCAGCCCCAGCATTTT.

This clone was found a few times. The chain carries TRBV4-2 and TRBJ1-2; TRBD1 is a possible D gene (5 bases). V was cut by 1 base and J by 4 bases, with 13 bases left in between. CDR1 and CDR2 (germline): LGHNA, YNFKEQ. This CDR3 has 15 residues. The CDR3 region has the DNA TGTGCCAGCAGCCAAGTTACAGGCTCTGGCTATGGCTACACCTTC. Amino acid sequence: CASSQVTGSGYGYTF.

The chain couples TRBV5-1 to TRBJ2-7; 9 bases agree with TRBD1. V shed 4 bases, J shed 5 bases, and the junction held 10 bases outside the gene matches. Germline lookup yields CDR1 SGHRS and CDR2 YFSETQ. The CDR3 has 15 residues. In nucleotides, the CDR3 is TGCGCCAGCAGCCATACCGGGACAGGGACGAACGAGCAGTACTTC. Translating it yields CASSHTGTGTNEQYF.

The chain joins TRBV7-6 to TRBJ2-7, with D possibly matching TRBD2 (6 bases). Deletions cut 0 bases from V and 6 bases from J, with 15 bases between. This CDR3 has 15 amino acids. Germline lookup yields CDR1 SGHVS and CDR2 FNYEAQ. In nucleotides, the CDR3 is TGTGCCAGCAGCTTAGCAGGGAGGAGTACGGCCGAGCAGTACTTC. It yields the protein CASSLAGRSTAEQYF.

V is TRBV5-5 and J is TRBJ1-2; D is possibly TRBD1 (5 bases). There are 13 residues in the CDR3. In germline, CDR1 is SGHKS, CDR2 YYEKEE (reference sequence). V lost 4 bases and J lost 4, with 11 bases in between. The CDR3, as DNA: TGTGCCAGCAGCGAAAGTAGGGGCTATGGCTACACCTTC. Its protein is CASSESRGYGYTF.

V is TRBV6-1 and J is TRBJ2-4; 8 bases align to TRBD1. This CDR3 comprises 14 residues. Germline loops: CDR1 MNHNS, CDR2 SASEGT. V lost 2 bases and J lost 7; bases outside the gene matches: 4. CDR3: CASSEINRGNIQYF. In nucleotides, the CDR3 is TGTGCCAGCAGTGAAATAAACAGGGGGAACATTCAGTACTTC.

The chain carries TRBV30 and TRBJ2-3; TRBD1 aligns across 7 bases. Germline V lookup: CDR1 GTSNPN, CDR2 SVGIG (reference sequence). The CDR3 runs 15 residues. The V segment lost 2 bases and the J segment 2 bases; nucleotides outside the gene matches: 7. The CDR3: CAWSRAGGFTDTQYF. CDR3 in DNA: TGTGCCTGGAGTCGGGCAGGGGGTTTCACAGATACGCAGTATTTT.

J is TRBJ2-3 and V is TRBV9, with 7 positions matching TRBD2. The germline gives CDR1 SGDLS, CDR2 YYNGEE. This CDR3 contains 16 residues. The V segment lost 2 bases and the J segment 2 bases; nucleotides outside the gene matches: 8. The CDR3 is CASSVVGLADTDTQYF. As DNA, the CDR3 is TGTGCCAGCAGCGTTGTGGGGCTAGCGGACACAGATACGCAGTATTTT.

The J gene is TRBJ2-3, the V gene TRBV7-2, with D unresolved. The CDR3 contains 13 residues. Germline V gene data show CDR1 as SGHTA and CDR2 as FQGNSA. Deletions cut 4 bases from V and 2 bases from J, with 7 bases between. CDR3 sequence reads: CASSSKPTDTQYF. The CDR3 DNA reads as TGTGCCAGCAGCTCAAAGCCCACAGATACGCAGTATTTT.

This sequence joins TRBV2 and TRBJ1-3; D uncertain. The CDR3 spans 15 residues. CDR1 SNHLY and CDR2 FYNNEI come from the germline V gene. V shed 3 bases and J shed 0 bases, with 9 bases lying between them. In nucleotides, the CDR3 is TGTGCCAGCAGTGACGCCACCTACTCTGGAAACACCATATATTTT. Translating gives CASSDATYSGNTIYF. The full variable domain, its missing parts supplied by reference TRBV2 and TRBJ1-3, is EPEVTQTPSHQVTQMGQEVILRCVPISNHLYFYWYRQILGQKVEFLVSFYNNEISEKSEIFDDQFSVERPDGSNFTLKIRSTKLEDSAMYFCASSDATYSGNTIYFGEGSWLTVV.

The chain joins TRBV19 to TRBJ1-3; D remains ambiguous. The length of the CDR3 is 14 residues. The germline V gene encodes CDR1 LNHDA and CDR2 SQIVND (reference sequence). V was shortened by 7 bases and J by 0 bases, with 10 bases between the two germline ends. The CDR3 sequence is CASNTANSGNTIYF. The CDR3 nucleotides are TGTGCCAGTAACACAGCCAACTCTGGAAACACCATATATTTT.

This clone came up once. The rearrangement links TRBV3-1 (or the pseudogene TRBV3-2) to TRBJ2-7, with TRBD1 identical over 8 bases. Trimming at V came to 5 bases and at J to 4 bases, leaving 10 bases not matched to a gene. This CDR3 region has 15 residues. Germline-derived CDR1 and CDR2 are LGHDT and YNNKEL (reference sequence). The DNA of the CDR3 is TGTGCCAGCAGCTACGGGGGACAGGCGTTATACGAGCAGTACTTC. Amino acid sequence: CASSYGGQALYEQYF.

This chain uses TRBV3-1 (or the pseudogene TRBV3-2) with TRBJ1-1, with D maybe TRBD1 (6 bases). V lost 3 bases and J 6 bases, leaving 11 bases between the germline ends. The CDR3 is 13 amino acids. CDR1 and CDR2 (germline): LGHDT, YNNKEL (reference sequence). CDR3 amino acids: CASSHRGRAEAFF. CDR3 coding DNA: TGTGCCAGCAGCCACAGGGGACGTGCTGAAGCTTTCTTT.

This clone was observed a handful of times. The rearrangement uses TRBV6-1 and TRBJ2-5; the match to TRBD2 covers 10 bases. Trimming at V came to 1 base and at J to 3 bases, leaving 11 bases not matched to a gene. There are 18 residues in the CDR3. In germline, CDR1 is MNHNS, CDR2 SASEGT. The CDR3: CASSEDWLGTSDKETQYF. The CDR3 bases are TGTGCCAGCAGTGAAGACTGGCTTGGGACTAGCGACAAAGAGACCCAGTACTTC.

The chain uses TRBV7-2 and TRBJ1-6; TRBD1 is a possible D gene (6 bases). Germline V gene data show CDR1 as SGHTA and CDR2 as FQGNSA. The CDR3 has 14 residues. V was shortened by 5 bases and J by 9 bases, with 14 bases between the two germline ends. The CDR3 DNA reads as TGTGCCAGCAGCCTGAGACAGGATCGTTCACCCCTCCACTTT. This gives the protein CASSLRQDRSPLHF.

The chain joins TRBV18 to TRBJ1-3, with a weak D call TRBD1 (6 bases). This CDR3 has 16 amino acids. The germline V and J ends were trimmed by 2 bases and 2 bases, with 13 bases remaining between them. CDR1 and CDR2 (germline): KGHSH, LQKENI. The CDR3 DNA reads TGTGCCAGCTCACCAAGTCGGGGGGGCACTGGAAACACCATATATTTT. Translated, it gives CASSPSRGGTGNTIYF.

This rearrangement joins TRBV6-6 to TRBJ2-1; TRBD2 matches at 10 bases. CDR3 length equals 19 residues. Germline-derived CDR1 and CDR2 are MNHNY and SVGAGI (reference sequence). The junction had 13 bases not matched to a gene; V was cut back by 5 bases and J by 0 bases. The CDR3 protein is CASSRASGGPSSSYNEQFF. CDR3 sequence (DNA): TGTGCCAGCAGTCGGGCTAGCGGGGGCCCTTCGAGCTCCTACAATGAGCAGTTCTTC.

This chain connects TRBV7-2 to TRBJ1-3, with a weak D call TRBD1 (6 bases). V was cut by 6 bases and J by 3 bases, with 12 bases left in between. This CDR3 has 14 amino acids. Looked up from germline, CDR1 is SGHTA and CDR2 is FQGNSA. The CDR3 DNA sequence: TGTGCCAGCAGGGCCATACAGGGTGGAAACACCATATATTTT. Translating gives CASRAIQGGNTIYF.

The rearrangement joins TRBV11-3 to TRBJ2-1; D may be TRBD2 (6 bases). V was pared by 5 bases and J by 9 bases, with 8 bases between. This CDR3 has 11 amino acids. CDR1 and CDR2 from the germline V gene are SGHNT and YENEEA. CDR3 bases: TGTGCCAGCAGCCGGCGGGGTGAGCAGTTCTTC. It specifies CASSRRGEQFF.

Details on this clone: The CDR3 carries no conserved terminal phenylalanine or tryptophan, so it likely arises from a read error. The DNA is omitted, as the CDR3 cannot be located on it reliably, and the CDR3 follows TCRdb's listing. This chain connects TRBV20-1 to TRBJ1-1; the table's D call, TRBD1, has no DNA check behind it. From germline, CDR1 is DFQATT and CDR2 SNEGSKA (reference sequence). The CDR3 totals 9 residues, both ends included. CDR3: CSDRGSRPG.

The CDR3 protein is CASSQGTARGYTF. CDR3 sequence (DNA): TGCGCCAGCAGCCAAGGTACCGCGCGGGGCTACACCTTC. This chain joins TRBV4-1 and TRBJ1-2, with unresolved D. V lost 1 base and J 8 bases, leaving 11 bases between the germline ends. The CDR3 extends over 13 amino acids. Germline values: CDR1 MGHRA, CDR2 YSYEKL.

The J gene is TRBJ2-1, the V gene TRBV18, with 8 nucleotides matching TRBD2. V gave up 8 bases and J gave up 10 bases; unmatched junction bases: 10. CDR3 length equals 13 residues. Germline lookup yields CDR1 KGHSH and CDR2 LQKENI. The CDR3 coding sequence is TGTGCCAGCCTGAGGGGAGCGGGAGAGGAGCAGTTCTTC. It specifies CASLRGAGEEQFF.

This clone was counted a single time. The V call is TRBV7-8, the J call TRBJ1-5; D remains ambiguous. Germline assignment: CDR1 SGHVS and CDR2 FQNEAQ. The CDR3 has 14 residues. V was clipped by 5 bases and J by 6 bases, with 14 bases between them. CDR3 region: CASSPRIEGQPQHF. DNA of the CDR3: TGTGCCAGCAGCCCTCGAATCGAGGGTCAGCCCCAGCATTTT.

The V gene is TRBV27, the J gene TRBJ1-2; D may be TRBD1 (6 bases). V was cut by 3 bases and J by 8 bases, with 13 bases left in between. Germline V gene sequence: CDR1 MNHEY, CDR2 SMNVEV (reference sequence). CDR3 length equals 13 residues. Written as DNA, the CDR3 is TGTGCCAGCAGTTTGATCGGGGGGCGGGGCTACACCTTC. Translated, it gives CASSLIGGRGYTF.

The CDR3: CASSLHGENTEAFF. The CDR3 nucleotides read TGTGCCAGCAGTTTACACGGGGAGAACACTGAAGCTTTCTTT. The chain joins TRBV27 to TRBJ1-1; D is uncertain. The length of the CDR3 is 14 residues. Germline V gene sequence: CDR1 MNHEY, CDR2 SMNVEV (reference sequence). The V and J ends lost 2 bases and 1 base respectively, with 8 bases between them.

The chain uses TRBV7-2 and TRBJ1-2; no definite D call. V was clipped by 4 bases and J by 4 bases, with 13 bases between them. This CDR3 spans 14 amino acids. From germline, CDR1 is SGHTA and CDR2 FQGNSA. The CDR3 DNA sequence: TGTGCCAGCAGCTCGACTCGGTACGGCTATGGCTACACCTTC. Translating it yields CASSSTRYGYGYTF. Based on the CDR3 plus reference TRBV7-2 and TRBJ1-2, the full variable domain is GAGVSQSPSNKVTEKGKDVELRCDPISGHTALYWYRQSLGQGLEFLIYFQGNSAPDKSGLPSDRFSAERTGGSVSTLTIQRTQQEDSAVYLCASSSTRYGYGYTFGSGTRLTVV.